This TCR beta chain came from a study of T cells after yellow fever vaccination. Study details: Preparation of the low-cell-number fractions used SMART-Seq v4 Ultra Low Input.

Template-switching 5'RACE yielded the TCR cDNA; a universal primer site and UMIs were added in the process. MiXCR, run by TCRdb on the 5' RACE reads, gives a single entry per CDR3 protein. The profile shows some 250,000 distinct CDR3 sequences, 3.6% of them singletons. Germline V CDR1 and CDR2: SGHTA, FQGNSA. The ends lost 5 bases at V and 2 bases at J; junction bases unmatched: 5. The CDR3 is 14 residues long. This clonotype was counted at least ten times. The clonotype comes from a young man who received the YFV17D yellow fever vaccine. The material sequenced was PBMCs, taken 15 days after the yellow fever booster vaccination. The genes are TRBV7-2 and TRBJ2-5; 7 nucleotides match TRBD1. The CDR3 DNA reads as TGTGCCAGCAGCAAGACAGGGCTTCAAGAGACCCAGTACTTC. It encodes CASSKTGLQETQYF.